This passage covers 21 T cell receptor beta chains from one sample sequenced in a study of beta chain features in type 1 diabetes (dated by TCRdb to 2017 to 2018). Overall results and qualifications from the work: Type 1 diabetes patients showed a moderate but significant shortening of TCRB CDR3 length in all four CD4+ subsets.

To prepare the library, the immunoSEQ multiplex PCR assay was applied. The entire amount of isolated RNA was reverse transcribed using the High Capacity cDNA Reverse Transcription Kit, so the sequenced TCRB transcripts were expressed ones. This is the immuneACCESS table as TCRdb keeps it, with only in-frame sequences that have V and J called. A part of the clones is gone; compared with another copy, unresolved V genes explain less than half, and the rest is unexplained. For this sample there are about 660,000 clones; over 12% appear just once. The leading ten clones occupy roughly 0.04% of the sample. Antigen specificity for these receptors is unknown. The sample consisted of naive CD4+ T cells from blood. Explained via the paper, the cell subset or site label denotes: true naive CD4+ T cells. These receptors were taken from a man between 18 and 35 years old with type 1 diabetes.

This clone appeared a few times. The rearrangement uses TRBV5-1 and TRBJ2-5; TRBD1 is a possible D gene (5 bases). Germline CDR1 SGHRS, CDR2 YFSETQ. Trimming cost V 4 bases and J 5 bases, with 9 bases left between them. CDR3 length: 12 residues. CDR3 in DNA: TGCGCCAGCAGCGCAGGGAAGGAGACCCAGTACTTC. Its protein is CASSAGKETQYF.

The rearrangement joins TRBV5-6 to TRBJ2-4; perhaps TRBD1 as D (6 bases). CDR1 and CDR2 (germline): SGHDT, YYEEEE. The CDR3 covers 15 residues. V shed 1 base and J shed 0 bases, with 8 bases lying between them. The CDR3, as DNA: TGTGCCAGCAGCTTGTTCAGGGGAGCCAAAAACATTCAGTACTTC. Its protein product is CASSLFRGAKNIQYF.

This clone was seen more than once but under ten times. The V gene is TRBV10-2, the J gene TRBJ1-4; D is possibly TRBD1 (5 bases). CDR1 and CDR2 (germline): WSHSY, SAAADI. The CDR3 extends over 15 amino acids. The germline V and J ends were trimmed by 5 bases and 7 bases, with 17 bases remaining between them. The CDR3 DNA reads as TGCGCCAGCAGTTCCTTCGGGACTGTGGCTGAAAAACTGTTTTTT. It specifies CASSSFGTVAEKLFF.

The sample holds a few counts of this clone. The chain couples TRBV7-2 to TRBJ1-5, with D unresolved. V was clipped by 0 bases and J by 0 bases, with 9 bases between them. Germline V gene data show CDR1 as SGHTA and CDR2 as FQGNSA. This CDR3 has 16 residues. CDR3 nucleotides: TGTGCCAGCAGCTTAGCAGGTCCGAATAGCAATCAGCCCCAGCATTTT. Protein: CASSLAGPNSNQPQHF.

The genes are TRBV6-5 and TRBJ2-7; 11 nucleotides match TRBD2. The J segment lost 3 bases and the V segment lost 2 bases, leaving 3 bases of the junction unmatched. Germline CDR1 MNHEY, CDR2 SVGAGI. The CDR3 consists of 15 residues. Here the CDR3 DNA reads TGTGCCAGCAGTTACCGACTAGCGGGGAGCTACGAGCAGTACTTC. It translates to CASSYRLAGSYEQYF.

This clone was seen only a few times. This chain joins TRBV2 and TRBJ2-1, with 7 bases that match TRBD2. With V trimmed by 3 bases and J by 9 bases, 11 bases remained unmatched. The germline V gene encodes CDR1 SNHLY and CDR2 FYNNEI. The CDR3 runs to 15 residues. This chain's CDR3 is CASSEGRSGNGEQFF. The CDR3 DNA is TGTGCCAGCAGTGAGGGGCGGAGCGGGAATGGTGAGCAGTTCTTC.

This clone has only a few counts. Other DNA variants within this sample encode the same CDR3. This chain uses TRBV29-1 with TRBJ2-7; tentative D call: TRBD1 (6 bases). V lost 4 bases and J 0 bases, leaving 10 bases between the germline ends. The V gene's germline CDR1 is SQVTM and CDR2 ANQGSEA. The length of the CDR3 is 13 residues. CDR3 coding DNA: TGCAGCGTTGGACAGGCCAGCTCCTACGAGCAGTACTTC. Translation gives CSVGQASSYEQYF.

The V and J genes are TRBV27 and TRBJ2-1; D might be TRBD1 (5 bases). Germline V gives CDR1 MNHEY, CDR2 SMNVEV (reference sequence). Trimming cost V 5 bases and J 5 bases, with 16 bases left between them. The length of the CDR3 is 15 residues. The CDR3 region has the DNA TGTGCCAGCAGTCGCGGTGGTGCCAGGGACAATGAGCAGTTCTTC. It codes for CASSRGGARDNEQFF.

CDR3 nucleotides: TGTGCCAGCAGCAGGGGGACAGGGGACTACAGGGAGACCCAGTACTTC. This codes for CASSRGTGDYRETQYF. The chain carries TRBV21-1 and TRBJ2-5; the D call of TRBD1 is as the table states it, not checked on the DNA. TRBV21-1 is flagged as a pseudogene. The CDR3 length is 16 residues.

This clone has more than one count but fewer than ten. This sequence joins TRBV4-2 and TRBJ2-7; weak D call: TRBD1 (5 bases). CDR1 is LGHNA and CDR2 is YNFKEQ in the germline V gene. The CDR3 totals 13 residues. The V and J ends lost 1 base and 5 bases respectively, with 9 bases between them. The CDR3 sequence is CASSQAQDNEQYF. The DNA of the CDR3 is TGTGCCAGCAGCCAAGCCCAGGACAACGAGCAGTACTTC.

The CDR3 DNA follows: TGTGCCTGGAGTGTAAAAACAGATACGCAGTATTTT. Translation gives CAWSVKTDTQYF. The chain employs TRBV30 and TRBJ2-3; D remains ambiguous. Germline V gene sequence: CDR1 GTSNPN, CDR2 SVGIG (reference sequence). The ends were cut back, 0 bases at V and 3 bases at J, with 4 bases in the middle. There are 12 residues in the CDR3.

This clone was found a few times. V is TRBV5-4 and J is TRBJ2-3; D unclear. CDR1 and CDR2 (germline): SGHNT, YYREEE (reference sequence). This CDR3 has 15 residues. V gave up 5 bases and J gave up 0 bases, with 13 bases separating them. CDR3 nucleotide sequence: TGTGCCAGCAGTGGACGGCAGCTTAGCACAGATACGCAGTATTTT. This encodes CASSGRQLSTDTQYF.

This clone turned up a few times. This chain links TRBV20-1 with TRBJ2-5; no clear D. CDR3 length equals 10 residues. Germline CDR1 reads DFQATT; CDR2 reads SNEGSKA (reference sequence). The CDR3 protein is CSLKQETQYF. The CDR3 nucleotides read TGCAGCCTTAAACAAGAGACCCAGTACTTC.

The sample holds a few counts of this clone. The gene calls are TRBV30 and TRBJ2-7; possibly TRBD1 or TRBD2 for D (5 bases each). The CDR3 has 12 amino acids. Germline V gene lookup returns CDR1 GTSNPN and CDR2 SVGIG (reference sequence). V was shortened by 4 bases and J by 0 bases, with 7 bases between the two germline ends. The CDR3 reads CAWKGTSYEQYF. The DNA of the CDR3 is TGTGCCTGGAAGGGGACCTCCTACGAGCAGTACTTC.

There are a few counts of this clone. The rearrangement joins TRBV5-1 to TRBJ2-1; D gene uncertain. Per the germline V gene, CDR1 is SGHRS and CDR2 is YFSETQ. This CDR3 is built from 15 residues. The V end lost 0 bases, the J end lost 8 bases, and 15 bases lay between the germline ends. CDR3 sequence: CASSLAGPPSDEQFF. The CDR3 nucleotides are TGCGCCAGCAGCTTGGCCGGCCCCCCGAGCGATGAGCAGTTCTTC.

The V gene is TRBV7-2, the J gene TRBJ2-1; possibly TRBD2 for D (6 bases). CDR1 is SGHTA and CDR2 is FQGNSA in the germline V gene. This CDR3 spans 13 amino acids. V was cut by 4 bases and J by 10 bases, with 14 bases left in between. CDR3 loop: CASSSPGSGEQFF. In nucleotides, the CDR3 is TGTGCCAGCAGCTCCCCCGGGAGTGGCGAGCAGTTCTTC. Using reference TRBV7-2 and TRBJ2-1 for the parts outside the CDR3, the full variable domain is GAGVSQSPSNKVTEKGKDVELRCDPISGHTALYWYRQSLGQGLEFLIYFQGNSAPDKSGLPSDRFSAERTGGSVSTLTIQRTQQEDSAVYLCASSSPGSGEQFFGPGTRLTVL.

This clone came up a few times. The chain links TRBV25-1 to TRBJ2-1; 11 bases are a match to TRBD2. Germline values: CDR1 MGHDK, CDR2 SYGVNS. This CDR3 region has 16 residues. J lost 1 base, V lost 6 bases, and 5 bases had no gene match. The CDR3 is CASRPTSGVSYNEQFF. The CDR3 nucleotides read TGTGCCAGCAGACCGACTAGCGGGGTTTCCTACAATGAGCAGTTCTTC.

The chain employs TRBV6-4 and TRBJ2-1; D ambiguous. From germline, CDR1 is MRHNA and CDR2 SNTAGT. Trimming cost V 6 bases and J 0 bases, with 9 bases left between them. The CDR3 is 14 amino acids. Here the CDR3 DNA reads TGTGCCAGCAGGAAACTAAGCTCCTACAATGAGCAGTTCTTC. This codes for CASRKLSSYNEQFF.

With regard to this clone: Other nucleotide sequences in the sample specify the same CDR3. The gene calls are TRBV30 and TRBJ1-5; TRBD1 might be the D (5 bases). The ends were cut back, 0 bases at V and 1 base at J, with 10 bases in the middle. CDR1 and CDR2 from the germline V gene are GTSNPN and SVGIG (reference sequence). The CDR3 has 15 residues. CDR3 in DNA: TGTGCCTGGAGTGTACGGGGCGCCAGCAATCAGCCCCAGCATTTT. Amino acids: CAWSVRGASNQPQHF.

CDR3 protein: CASSSPPGTVTQYF. The CDR3 DNA sequence: TGTGCCAGCAGTTCCCCTCCCGGGACGGTTACGCAGTATTTT. The gene calls are TRBV6-6 and TRBJ2-3; TRBD1 or TRBD2 may be the D gene (5 bases each). The CDR3 is 14 amino acids. V was trimmed by 4 bases and J by 8 bases, leaving 16 bases between them. Per the germline V gene, CDR1 is MNHNY and CDR2 is SVGAGI (reference sequence).

For this clone: Other DNA sequences in the sample encode the same CDR3. V gene TRBV29-1 combines with J gene TRBJ2-3; no reliable D call. The CDR3 is made up of 10 amino acids. Germline V gene sequence: CDR1 SQVTM, CDR2 ANQGSEA. V dropped 7 bases and J dropped 1 base, with 3 bases sitting between them. The CDR3 DNA follows: TGCAGCGGAGGCACAGATACGCAGTATTTT. Protein product: CSGGTDTQYF.